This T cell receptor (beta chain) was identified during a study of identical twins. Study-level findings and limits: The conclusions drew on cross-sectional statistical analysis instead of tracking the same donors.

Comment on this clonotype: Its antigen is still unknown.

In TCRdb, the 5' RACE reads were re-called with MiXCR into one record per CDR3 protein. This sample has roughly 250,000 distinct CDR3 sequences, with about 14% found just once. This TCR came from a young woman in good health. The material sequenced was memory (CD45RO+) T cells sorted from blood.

The CDR3 DNA follows: TGCGCCAGCAGTGAACTCCCGCAGAGCTCCTACAATGAGCAGTTCTTC. Translation: CASSELPQSSYNEQFF. The chain carries TRBV10-1 and TRBJ2-1; D unclear. From germline, CDR1 is WNHNN and CDR2 SYGVQD (reference sequence). V shed 3 bases and J shed 0 bases, with 12 bases lying between them. This CDR3 has 16 amino acids.